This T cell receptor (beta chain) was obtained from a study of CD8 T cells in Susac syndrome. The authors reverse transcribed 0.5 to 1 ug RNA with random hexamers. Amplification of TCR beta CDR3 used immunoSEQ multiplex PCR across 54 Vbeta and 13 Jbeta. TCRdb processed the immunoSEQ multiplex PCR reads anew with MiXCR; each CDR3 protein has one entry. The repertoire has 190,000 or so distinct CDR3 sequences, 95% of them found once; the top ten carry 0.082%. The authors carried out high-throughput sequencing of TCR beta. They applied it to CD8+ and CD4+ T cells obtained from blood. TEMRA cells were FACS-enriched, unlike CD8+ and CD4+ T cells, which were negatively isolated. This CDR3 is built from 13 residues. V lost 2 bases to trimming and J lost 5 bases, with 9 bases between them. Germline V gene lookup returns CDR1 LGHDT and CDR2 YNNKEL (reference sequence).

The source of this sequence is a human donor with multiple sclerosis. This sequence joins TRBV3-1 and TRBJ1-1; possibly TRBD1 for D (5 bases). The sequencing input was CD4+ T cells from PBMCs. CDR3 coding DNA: TGTGCCAGCAGCCAAACCCAGGGTACTGAAGCTTTCTTT. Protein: CASSQTQGTEAFF.